The 30 T cell receptor beta chains given below trace back to one sample, sequenced in a study of OX40 agonist ivuxolimab in advanced cancers. Method: immunoSEQ multiplex PCR; TCRdb's copy keeps in-frame clones and lacks some. The sample includes approximately 48,000 clones, approximately 80% of them seen just once. Material: CD4+ or CD8+ T cells sorted from blood, obtained in a trial of the OX40 agonist ivuxolimab. These receptors came from an adult with an advanced solid tumor such as melanoma, head and neck, liver or kidney cancer.

Written as DNA, the CDR3 is TGCAGCGTCCCTACGGGATCGGGAAGGAACACTGAAGCTTTCTTT. Protein: CSVPTGSGRNTEAFF. The chain joins TRBV29-1 to TRBJ1-1; D not certain. V was clipped by 6 bases and J by 1 base, with 18 bases between them. Germline V gives CDR1 SQVTM, CDR2 ANQGSEA. This CDR3 has 15 residues.

This chain links TRBV28 with TRBJ2-7; unclear D gene. The CDR3 loop spans 11 amino acids. The germline V gene has CDR1 MDHEN and CDR2 SYDVKM. V lost 6 bases, J lost 3 bases, and 6 bases lay in between. The CDR3 DNA follows: TGTGCCAGCAGGAAGTACTACGAGCAGTACTTC. This gives the protein CASRKYYEQYF.

This clone showed up just once. This chain links TRBV28 with TRBJ1-6; 7 nucleotides align to TRBD1. The germline CDR1 and CDR2 sequences are MDHEN and SYDVKM. V was pared by 6 bases and J by 6 bases, with 8 bases of the junction left unmatched. CDR3 length: 15 amino acids. The CDR3 DNA reads TGTGCCAGCAGCCCTCTCGGACAGGCTAATTCACCCCTCCACTTT. The encoded protein is CASSPLGQANSPLHF.

As DNA, the CDR3 is TGTGCCAGCAGCTACCGACCGGGACAGGGTGGTGAAAAACTGTTTTTT. Its protein is CASSYRPGQGGEKLFF. V gene TRBV7-6 combines with J gene TRBJ1-4; 9 bases map to TRBD1. CDR1 SGHVS and CDR2 FNYEAQ come from the germline V gene. The CDR3 is 16 residues long. After removal of 4 bases from V and 7 bases from J, the junction contained 10 bases not matched to a gene.

This sequence joins TRBV5-4 and TRBJ2-5, with TRBD2 matching 8 bases. CDR1 and CDR2 from the germline V gene are SGHNT and YYREEE (reference sequence). The CDR3 has 17 amino acids. V lost 4 bases and J lost 4; bases outside the gene matches: 15. This CDR3 is CASSPGGLIAGLETQYF. CDR3 coding DNA: TGTGCCAGCAGCCCGGGGGGCCTAATAGCGGGACTAGAGACCCAGTACTTC.

CDR3 sequence: CASSELTPWDGYTF. The DNA for the CDR3 is TGTGCCAGCAGTGAACTAACCCCATGGGATGGCTACACCTTC. The V call is TRBV2, the J call TRBJ1-2; D gene unclear. Germline V gene sequence: CDR1 SNHLY, CDR2 FYNNEI. The ends were cut back, 2 bases at V and 6 bases at J, with 13 bases in the middle. This CDR3 region has 14 residues.

V and J are TRBV16 and TRBJ1-5; D possibly corresponds to TRBD1 (5 bases). Germline V gives CDR1 KGHSY, CDR2 FQNENV. This CDR3 has 14 amino acids. The V end lost 0 bases, the J end lost 7 bases, and 10 bases lay between the germline ends. As DNA, the CDR3 is TGTGCCAGCAGCCAATCGGGGGTAGGACAGCCCCAGCATTTT. Amino acid sequence: CASSQSGVGQPQHF.

V gene TRBV4-1 combines with J gene TRBJ2-2, with D possibly matching TRBD1 (6 bases). There are 17 residues in the CDR3. V lost 0 bases, J lost 6 bases, and 17 bases lay in between. CDR1 is MGHRA and CDR2 is YSYEKL in the germline V gene. CDR3 sequence reads: CASSQDRGSQGSGELFF. DNA of the CDR3: TGCGCCAGCAGCCAAGATAGGGGTTCACAGGGATCCGGGGAGCTGTTTTTT.

In its sample, this clone is medium-sized. The CDR3 sequence: CASTVRANRGEYNEQFF. DNA of the CDR3: TGTGCCAGCACCGTTAGGGCGAACAGGGGCGAATACAATGAGCAGTTCTTC. The rearrangement joins TRBV7-6 to TRBJ2-1, with TRBD1 identical over 7 bases. CDR1 is SGHVS, CDR2 FNYEAQ, per germline. The CDR3 runs to 17 residues. The V and J ends lost 7 bases and 4 bases, in that order; junction bases with no gene match: 16.

V gene TRBV6-4 combines with J gene TRBJ2-1; 15 nucleotides match TRBD2. The CDR3 is made up of 15 amino acids. Germline V gives CDR1 MRHNA, CDR2 SNTAGT. Trimming at V came to 6 bases and at J to 7 bases, leaving 4 bases not matched to a gene. CDR3 sequence: CASRGLAGGPNEQFF. The CDR3 DNA is TGTGCCAGCAGAGGACTAGCGGGGGGGCCAAATGAGCAGTTCTTC.

V gene TRBV11-2 combines with J gene TRBJ1-5; 8 bases are shared with TRBD1. The germline V gene has CDR1 SGHAT and CDR2 FQNNGV. The CDR3 contains 15 residues. The V and J ends lost 5 bases and 1 base, in that order; junction bases with no gene match: 4. The DNA of the CDR3 is TGTGCCAGCAGCCCAGGGGGCCAAAGCAATCAGCCCCAGCATTTT. This gives the protein CASSPGGQSNQPQHF. Full variable domain (missing parts from reference TRBV11-2 and TRBJ1-5): EAGVAQSPRYKIIEKRQSVAFWCNPISGHATLYWYQQILGQGPKLLIQFQNNGVVDDSQLPKDRFSAERLKGVDSTLKIQPAKLEDSAVYLCASSPGGQSNQPQHFGDGTRLSIL.

This chain uses TRBV25-1 with TRBJ1-4, with no clear D. The CDR3 runs 15 residues. The V end lost 2 bases, the J end lost 0 bases, and 7 bases lay between the germline ends. Germline V gene sequence: CDR1 MGHDK, CDR2 SYGVNS. CDR3 coding DNA: TGTGCCAGCAGTGAACGGACGGCAACTAATGAAAAACTGTTTTTT. This encodes CASSERTATNEKLFF.

The CDR3 is CASSLLQGGNTIYF. As DNA, the CDR3 is TGTGCCAGCAGCTTGCTACAGGGTGGAAACACCATATATTTT. The chain is built from TRBV5-6 and TRBJ1-3; TRBD1 might be the D (6 bases). Germline-derived CDR1 and CDR2 are SGHDT and YYEEEE. V lost 1 base and J 3 bases, leaving 8 bases between the germline ends. The CDR3 has 14 residues.

The chain is built from TRBV5-1 and TRBJ2-5; D may be TRBD1 or TRBD2 (5 bases each). Germline values: CDR1 SGHRS, CDR2 YFSETQ. This CDR3 spans 15 amino acids. V lost 4 bases and J lost 3, with 16 bases in between. This CDR3 reads CASSPTTGTEETQYF. CDR3 DNA sequence: TGCGCCAGCAGCCCCACTACCGGGACGGAAGAGACCCAGTACTTC.

The chain links TRBV21-1 to TRBJ1-1. TRBV21-1 is a known pseudogene. This CDR3 comprises 15 residues. CDR3 region: CASVGRGLGDTEAFF. The CDR3 coding sequence is TGTGCCAGCGTCGGGAGGGGACTGGGTGACACTGAAGCTTTCTTT.

CDR3 bases: TGTGCCAGCTCACCACAACAGGGCAACACCATATATTTT. Residues: CASSPQQGNTIYF. The chain combines TRBV18 with TRBJ1-3; the D gene is possibly TRBD1 (6 bases). The germline gives CDR1 KGHSH, CDR2 LQKENI. Trimming removed 1 base at V and 7 bases at J, with 8 bases between. This CDR3 region has 13 residues.

This clone was counted a single time. This chain links TRBV11-2 with TRBJ2-2; 10 bases map to TRBD1. The CDR3 totals 15 residues. V lost 3 bases, J lost 7 bases, and 5 bases stayed unmatched. The germline V gene encodes CDR1 SGHAT and CDR2 FQNNGV. In DNA, the CDR3 is TGTGCCAGCAGCTTGGGACAGGGGAGGAACGGGGAGCTGTTTTTT. Protein: CASSLGQGRNGELFF.

This clone was recorded a few times. CDR3 loop: CASSSGTAYGYTF. The CDR3 DNA reads TGTGCCAGCAGTTCGGGGACTGCCTATGGCTACACCTTC. J is TRBJ1-2 and V is TRBV28, with a possible D match to TRBD1 (5 bases). CDR1 and CDR2 from the germline V gene are MDHEN and SYDVKM. Trimming took off 4 bases at V and 4 bases at J, with 10 bases between the two ends. The CDR3 is 13 amino acids.

The genes are TRBV2 and TRBJ2-3, with TRBD1 identical over 8 bases. This CDR3 contains 16 residues. Germline values: CDR1 SNHLY, CDR2 FYNNEI. Trimming at V came to 5 bases and at J to 3 bases, leaving 10 bases not matched to a gene. CDR3 sequence: CASSPTGVVVTDTQYF. DNA for the CDR3: TGTGCCAGCAGTCCGACAGGGGTTGTCGTGACAGATACGCAGTATTTT.

There are a few counts of this clone. V is TRBV19 and J is TRBJ1-2, with a weak D call TRBD1 (6 bases). CDR3 length equals 11 residues. Trimming stripped 9 bases from V and 9 bases from J, with 14 bases between. Germline-derived CDR1 and CDR2 are LNHDA and SQIVND (reference sequence). This chain's CDR3 is CASRGYQSYTF. The DNA of the CDR3 is TGTGCCAGCAGGGGCTACCAAAGCTACACCTTC.

This chain uses TRBV28 with TRBJ1-1; 9 positions agree with TRBD1. The CDR3 is 13 amino acids. In germline, CDR1 is MDHEN, CDR2 SYDVKM. With 8 bases clipped from V and 11 bases from J, the junction kept 12 bases outside the gene matches. CDR3 protein: CASFNRGRRVAFF. CDR3 DNA: TGTGCCAGCTTTAACAGGGGGCGAAGGGTTGCTTTCTTT.

The CDR3 region has the DNA TGTGCCAGCAGTCCCCGGGACCTCTATGGCTACACCTTC. Its translation is CASSPRDLYGYTF. This chain joins TRBV6-1 and TRBJ1-2; a weak D match, TRBD1 (5 bases). V lost 5 bases to trimming and J lost 4 bases, with 11 bases between them. In germline, CDR1 is MNHNS, CDR2 SASEGT. This CDR3 is 13 amino acids long.

This clone appeared a few times. The rearrangement links TRBV5-1 to TRBJ2-3, with D unresolved. V lost 2 bases to trimming and J lost 4 bases, with 8 bases between them. Germline V gene data show CDR1 as SGHRS and CDR2 as YFSETQ. This CDR3 region has 13 residues. CDR3 sequence reads: CASSFEFPDTQYF. As DNA, the CDR3 is TGCGCCAGCAGCTTTGAATTCCCAGATACGCAGTATTTT.

The chain links TRBV18 to TRBJ2-2; D might be TRBD1 (7 bases). CDR1 and CDR2 from the germline V gene are KGHSH and LQKENI. The CDR3 loop spans 18 amino acids. Trimming pared 6 bases from V and 1 base from J, leaving 21 bases between. The DNA for the CDR3 is TGTGCCAGCTCGGAGGGATCCGACAGGGTGGAGAACACCGGGGAGCTGTTTTTT. The encoded protein is CASSEGSDRVENTGELFF.

This clone was seen a few times. The V gene is TRBV10-1, the J gene TRBJ1-1; D might be TRBD1 (5 bases). The CDR3 consists of 13 residues. Looked up from germline, CDR1 is WNHNN and CDR2 is SYGVQD (reference sequence). Trimming shortened V by 4 bases and J by 5 bases, and 11 bases separated the two germline ends. CDR3 DNA sequence: TGCGCCAGCAGTGGGCAGGGTAGGACTGAAGCTTTCTTT. Protein: CASSGQGRTEAFF.

The J gene is TRBJ2-3, the V gene TRBV5-1; 7 positions match TRBD1. V lost 4 bases to trimming and J lost 2 bases; unmatched junction nucleotides: 4. The germline V gene encodes CDR1 SGHRS and CDR2 YFSETQ. The CDR3 has 14 amino acids. CDR3 sequence (DNA): TGCGCCAGCAGCCTGACAGGGTCCACAGATACGCAGTATTTT. It yields the protein CASSLTGSTDTQYF. Filled out from reference TRBV5-1 and TRBJ2-3, the complete variable domain reads KAGVTQTPRYLIKTRGQQVTLSCSPISGHRSVSWYQQTPGQGLQFLFEYFSETQRNKGNFPGRFSGRQFSNSRSEMNVSTLELGDSALYLCASSLTGSTDTQYFGPGTRLTVL.

In its sample, this clone was seen a few times. The rearrangement joins TRBV14 to TRBJ1-1; D is possibly TRBD1 (5 bases). Germline CDR1 reads SGHDN; CDR2 reads FVKESK. Trimming stripped 0 bases from V and 10 bases from J, with 15 bases between. This CDR3 contains 14 residues. The CDR3 sequence is CASSQDSVGPRAFF. The CDR3 region has the DNA TGTGCCAGCAGCCAAGACTCAGTGGGGCCGCGAGCTTTCTTT.

V and J are TRBV6-1 and TRBJ2-1, with 9 bases lining up with TRBD2. The germline V gene encodes CDR1 MNHNS and CDR2 SASEGT. After removal of 3 bases from V and 8 bases from J, the junction contained 5 bases not matched to a gene. This CDR3 has 14 residues. This CDR3 reads CASSDSGSLYEQFF. For the CDR3, the DNA is TGTGCCAGCAGTGATAGCGGGAGTTTGTATGAGCAGTTCTTC.

The CDR3: CASSLGLAGNNEQFF. The CDR3 nucleotides are TGCGCCAGCAGCTTGGGACTAGCGGGAAACAATGAGCAGTTCTTC. This chain joins TRBV5-1 and TRBJ2-1; TRBD2 matches 11 bases. Losses at the gene ends were 0 bases for V and 5 bases for J; bases not matched to a gene: 1. The CDR3 runs 15 residues. Germline V lookup: CDR1 SGHRS, CDR2 YFSETQ. Full variable domain (remainder filled in from reference TRBV5-1 and TRBJ2-1): KAGVTQTPRYLIKTRGQQVTLSCSPISGHRSVSWYQQTPGQGLQFLFEYFSETQRNKGNFPGRFSGRQFSNSRSEMNVSTLELGDSALYLCASSLGLAGNNEQFFGPGTRLTVL.

A few counts support this clone. This chain uses TRBV6-6 with TRBJ1-1, with D maybe TRBD1 (5 bases). Germline lookup yields CDR1 MNHNY and CDR2 SVGAGI (reference sequence). The V end lost 7 bases, the J end lost 4 bases, and 13 bases lay between the germline ends. The CDR3 runs to 13 residues. The CDR3 DNA follows: TGTGCCAGCAAGAAGATGGGGGGCACTGAAGCTTTCTTT. It codes for CASKKMGGTEAFF.